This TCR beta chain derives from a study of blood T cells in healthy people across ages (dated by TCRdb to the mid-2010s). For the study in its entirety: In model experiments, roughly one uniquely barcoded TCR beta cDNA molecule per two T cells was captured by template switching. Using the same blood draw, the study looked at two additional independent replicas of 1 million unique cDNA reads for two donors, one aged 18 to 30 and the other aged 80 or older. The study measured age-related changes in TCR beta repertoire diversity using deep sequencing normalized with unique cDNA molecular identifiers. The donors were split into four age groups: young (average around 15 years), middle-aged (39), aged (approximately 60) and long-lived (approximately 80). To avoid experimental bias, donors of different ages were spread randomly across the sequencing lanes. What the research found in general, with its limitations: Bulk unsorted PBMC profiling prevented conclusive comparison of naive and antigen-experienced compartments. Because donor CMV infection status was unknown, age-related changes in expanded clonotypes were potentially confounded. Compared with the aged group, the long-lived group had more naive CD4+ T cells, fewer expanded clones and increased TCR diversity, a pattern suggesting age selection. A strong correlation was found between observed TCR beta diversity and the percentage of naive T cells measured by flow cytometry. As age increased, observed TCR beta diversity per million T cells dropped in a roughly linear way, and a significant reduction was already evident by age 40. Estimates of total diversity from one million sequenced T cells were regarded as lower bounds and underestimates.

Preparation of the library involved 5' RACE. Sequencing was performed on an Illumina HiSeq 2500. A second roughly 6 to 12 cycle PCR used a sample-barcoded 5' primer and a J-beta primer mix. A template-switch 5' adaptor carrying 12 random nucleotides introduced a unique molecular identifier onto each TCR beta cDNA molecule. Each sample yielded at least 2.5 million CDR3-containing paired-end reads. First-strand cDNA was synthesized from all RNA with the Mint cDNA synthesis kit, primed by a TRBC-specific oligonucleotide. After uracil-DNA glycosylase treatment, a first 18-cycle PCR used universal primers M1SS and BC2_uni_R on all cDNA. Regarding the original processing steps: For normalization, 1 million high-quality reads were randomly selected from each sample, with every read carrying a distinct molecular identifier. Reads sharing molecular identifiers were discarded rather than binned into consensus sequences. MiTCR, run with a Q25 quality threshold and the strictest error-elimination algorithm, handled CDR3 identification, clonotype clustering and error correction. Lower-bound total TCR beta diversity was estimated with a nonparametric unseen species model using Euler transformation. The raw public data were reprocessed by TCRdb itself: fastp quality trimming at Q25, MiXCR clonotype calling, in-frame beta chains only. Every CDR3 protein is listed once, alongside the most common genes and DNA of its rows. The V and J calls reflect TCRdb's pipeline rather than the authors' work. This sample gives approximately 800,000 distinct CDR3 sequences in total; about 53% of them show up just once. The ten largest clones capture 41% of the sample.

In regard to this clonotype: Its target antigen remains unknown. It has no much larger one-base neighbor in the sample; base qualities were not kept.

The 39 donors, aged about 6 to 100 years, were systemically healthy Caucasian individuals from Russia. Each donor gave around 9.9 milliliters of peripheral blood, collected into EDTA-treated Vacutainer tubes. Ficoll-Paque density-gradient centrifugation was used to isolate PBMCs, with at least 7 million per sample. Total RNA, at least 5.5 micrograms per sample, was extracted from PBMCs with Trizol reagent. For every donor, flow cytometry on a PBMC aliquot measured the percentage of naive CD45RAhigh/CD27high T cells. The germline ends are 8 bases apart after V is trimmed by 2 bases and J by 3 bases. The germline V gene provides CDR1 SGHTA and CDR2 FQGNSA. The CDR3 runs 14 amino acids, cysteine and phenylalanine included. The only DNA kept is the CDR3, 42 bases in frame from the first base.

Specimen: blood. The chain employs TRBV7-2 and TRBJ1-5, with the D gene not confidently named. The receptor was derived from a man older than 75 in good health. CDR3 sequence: CASSLFRPNQPQHF. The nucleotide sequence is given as TGTGCCAGCAGCTTATTCCGCCCCAATCAGCCCCAGCATTTT.